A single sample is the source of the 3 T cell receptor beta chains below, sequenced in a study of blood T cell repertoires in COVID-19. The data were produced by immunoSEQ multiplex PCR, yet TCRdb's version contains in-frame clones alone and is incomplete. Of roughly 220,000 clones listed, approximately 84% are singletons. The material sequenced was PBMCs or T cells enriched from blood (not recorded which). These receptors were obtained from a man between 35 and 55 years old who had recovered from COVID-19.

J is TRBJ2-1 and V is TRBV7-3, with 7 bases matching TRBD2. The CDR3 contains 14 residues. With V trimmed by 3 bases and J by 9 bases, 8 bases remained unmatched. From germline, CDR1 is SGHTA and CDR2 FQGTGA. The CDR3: CASSFTSGVGEQFF. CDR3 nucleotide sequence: TGTGCCAGCAGCTTTACAAGCGGGGTAGGTGAGCAGTTCTTC.

The DNA for the CDR3 is TGTGCCAGCTCACAGGAGGGGACTGAAGCTTTCTTT. Translation gives CASSQEGTEAFF. The chain uses TRBV18 and TRBJ1-1, with D tentatively TRBD1 (5 bases). Germline loops: CDR1 KGHSH, CDR2 LQKENI. Trimming stripped 4 bases from V and 5 bases from J, with 8 bases between. This CDR3 is 12 amino acids long.

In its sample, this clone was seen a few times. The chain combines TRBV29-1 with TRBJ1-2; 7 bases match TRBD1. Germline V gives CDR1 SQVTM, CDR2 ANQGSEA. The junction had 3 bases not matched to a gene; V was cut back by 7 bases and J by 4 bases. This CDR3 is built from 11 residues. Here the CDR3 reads CSGRTGYGYTF. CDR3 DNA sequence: TGCAGCGGGCGGACAGGCTATGGCTACACCTTC.